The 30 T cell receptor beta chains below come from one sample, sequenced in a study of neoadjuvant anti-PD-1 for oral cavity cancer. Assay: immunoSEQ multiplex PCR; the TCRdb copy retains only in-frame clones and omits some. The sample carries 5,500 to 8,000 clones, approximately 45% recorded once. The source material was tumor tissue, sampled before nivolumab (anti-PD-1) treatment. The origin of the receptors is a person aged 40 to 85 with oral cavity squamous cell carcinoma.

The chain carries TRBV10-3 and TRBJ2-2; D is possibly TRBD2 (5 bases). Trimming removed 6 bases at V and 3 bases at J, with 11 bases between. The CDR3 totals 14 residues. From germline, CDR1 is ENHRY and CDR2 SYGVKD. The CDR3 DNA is TGTGCCATCAGGGTTACCGGGGACACCGGGGAGCTGTTTTTT. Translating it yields CAIRVTGDTGELFF.

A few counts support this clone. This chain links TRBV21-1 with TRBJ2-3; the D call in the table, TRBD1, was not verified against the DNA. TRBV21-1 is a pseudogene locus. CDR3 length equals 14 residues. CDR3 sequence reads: CASSTKGVSDTQYF. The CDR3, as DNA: TGTGCCAGCAGCACTAAAGGGGTTTCGGATACGCAGTATTTT.

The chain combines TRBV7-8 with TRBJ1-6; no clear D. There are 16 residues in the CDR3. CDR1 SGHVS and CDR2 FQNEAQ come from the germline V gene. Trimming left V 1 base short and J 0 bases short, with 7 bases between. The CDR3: CASSLVGSSYNSPLHF. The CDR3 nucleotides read TGTGCCAGCAGCTTAGTGGGGAGCTCCTATAATTCACCCCTCCACTTT.

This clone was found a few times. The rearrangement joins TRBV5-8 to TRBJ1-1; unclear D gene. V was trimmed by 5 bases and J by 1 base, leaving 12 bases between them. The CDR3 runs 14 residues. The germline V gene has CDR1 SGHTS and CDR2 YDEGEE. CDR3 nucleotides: TGTGCCAGCAGTCTTCTTTCCAGGAACACTGAAGCTTTCTTT. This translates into CASSLLSRNTEAFF.

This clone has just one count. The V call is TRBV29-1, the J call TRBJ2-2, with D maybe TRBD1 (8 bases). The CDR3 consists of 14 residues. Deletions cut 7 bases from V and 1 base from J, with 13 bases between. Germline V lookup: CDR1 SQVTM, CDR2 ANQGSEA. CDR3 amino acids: CSGHRGGNTGELFF. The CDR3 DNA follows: TGCAGCGGGCACAGGGGGGGGAACACCGGGGAGCTGTTTTTT.

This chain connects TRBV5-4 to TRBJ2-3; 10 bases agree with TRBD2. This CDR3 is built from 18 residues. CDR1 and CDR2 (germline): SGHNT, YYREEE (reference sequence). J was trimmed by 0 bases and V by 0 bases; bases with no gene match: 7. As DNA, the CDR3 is TGTGCCAGCAGCTTGGGCGGTAGCGGGGGGTTTAGCACAGATACGCAGTATTTT. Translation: CASSLGGSGGFSTDTQYF. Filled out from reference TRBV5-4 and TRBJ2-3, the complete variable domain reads ETGVTQSPTHLIKTRGQQVTLRCSSQSGHNTVSWYQQALGQGPQFIFQYYREEENGRGNFPPRFSGLQFPNYSSELNVNALELDDSALYLCASSLGGSGGFSTDTQYFGPGTRLTVL.

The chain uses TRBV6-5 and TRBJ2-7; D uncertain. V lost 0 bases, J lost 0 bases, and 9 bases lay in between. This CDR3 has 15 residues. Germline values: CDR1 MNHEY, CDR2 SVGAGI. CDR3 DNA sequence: TGTGCCAGCAGTTACTCGTCTGAACCCTCCTACGAGCAGTACTTC. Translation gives CASSYSSEPSYEQYF.

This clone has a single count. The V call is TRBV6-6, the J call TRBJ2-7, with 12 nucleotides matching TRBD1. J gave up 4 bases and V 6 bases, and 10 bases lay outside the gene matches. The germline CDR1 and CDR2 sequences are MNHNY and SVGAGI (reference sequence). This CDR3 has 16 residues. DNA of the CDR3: TGTGCCAGCAGCCAAGGGACAGGGGGCATTGTTTACGAGCAGTACTTC. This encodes CASSQGTGGIVYEQYF.

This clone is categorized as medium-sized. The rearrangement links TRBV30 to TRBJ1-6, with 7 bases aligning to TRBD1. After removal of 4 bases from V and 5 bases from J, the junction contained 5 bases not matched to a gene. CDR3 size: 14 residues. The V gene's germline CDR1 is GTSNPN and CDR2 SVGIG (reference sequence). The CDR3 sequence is CAWTLTGNNSPLHF. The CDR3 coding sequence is TGTGCCTGGACCTTGACAGGGAATAATTCACCCCTCCACTTT.

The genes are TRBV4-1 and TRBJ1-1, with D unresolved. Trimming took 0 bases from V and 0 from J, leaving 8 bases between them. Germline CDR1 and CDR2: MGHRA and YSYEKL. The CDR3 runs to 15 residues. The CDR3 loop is CASSQERGMNTEAFF. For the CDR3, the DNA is TGCGCCAGCAGCCAAGAACGGGGAATGAACACTGAAGCTTTCTTT.

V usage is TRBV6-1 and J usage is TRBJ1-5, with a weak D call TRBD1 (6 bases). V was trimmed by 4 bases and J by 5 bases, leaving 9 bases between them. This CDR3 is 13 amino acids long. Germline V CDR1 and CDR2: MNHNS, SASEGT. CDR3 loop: CASSGGADQPQHF. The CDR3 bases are TGTGCCAGCAGTGGGGGGGCGGATCAGCCCCAGCATTTT.

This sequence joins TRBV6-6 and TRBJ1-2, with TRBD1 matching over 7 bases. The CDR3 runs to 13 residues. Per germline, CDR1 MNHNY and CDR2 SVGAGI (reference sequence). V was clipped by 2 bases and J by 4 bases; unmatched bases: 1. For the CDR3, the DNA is TGTGCCAGCAGTTACAGACAGGGCTATGGCTACACCTTC. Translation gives CASSYRQGYGYTF.

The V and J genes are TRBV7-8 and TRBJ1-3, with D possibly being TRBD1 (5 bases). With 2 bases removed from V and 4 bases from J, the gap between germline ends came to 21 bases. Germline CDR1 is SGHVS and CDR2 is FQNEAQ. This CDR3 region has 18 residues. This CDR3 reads CASSLSRNQGFTGNTIYF. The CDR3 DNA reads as TGTGCCAGCAGCTTATCCCGCAATCAGGGATTTACGGGAAACACCATATATTTT. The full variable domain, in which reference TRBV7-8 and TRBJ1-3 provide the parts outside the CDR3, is GAGVSQSPRYKVAKRGQDVALRCDPISGHVSLFWYQQALGQGPEFLTYFQNEAQLDKSGLPSDRFFAERPEGSVSTLKIQRTQQEDSAVYLCASSLSRNQGFTGNTIYFGEGSWLTVV.

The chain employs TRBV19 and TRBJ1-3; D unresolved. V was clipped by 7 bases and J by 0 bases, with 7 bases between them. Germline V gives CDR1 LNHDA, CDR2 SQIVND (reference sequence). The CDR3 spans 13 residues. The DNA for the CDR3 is TGTGCCAGTAATAGCGTCTCTGGAAACACCATATATTTT. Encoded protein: CASNSVSGNTIYF.

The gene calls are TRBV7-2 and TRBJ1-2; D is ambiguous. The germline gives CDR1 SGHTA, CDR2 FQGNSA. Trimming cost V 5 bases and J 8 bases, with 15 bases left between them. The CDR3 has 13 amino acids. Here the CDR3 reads CASSTPQTVGYTF. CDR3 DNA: TGTGCCAGCAGCACCCCCCAAACCGTAGGCTACACCTTC.

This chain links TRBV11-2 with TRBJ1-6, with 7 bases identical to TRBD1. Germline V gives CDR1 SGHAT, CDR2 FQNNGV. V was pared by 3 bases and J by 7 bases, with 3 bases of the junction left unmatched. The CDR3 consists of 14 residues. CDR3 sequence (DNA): TGTGCCAGCAGCTTGACAGGGCAAAATTCACCCCTCCACTTT. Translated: CASSLTGQNSPLHF.

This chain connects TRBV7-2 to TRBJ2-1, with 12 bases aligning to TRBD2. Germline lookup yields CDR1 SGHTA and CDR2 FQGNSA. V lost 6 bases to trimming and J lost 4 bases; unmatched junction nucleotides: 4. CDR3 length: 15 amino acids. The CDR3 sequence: CASRSGLAGYNEQFF. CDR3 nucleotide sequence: TGTGCCAGCAGATCCGGACTAGCGGGGTACAATGAGCAGTTCTTC.

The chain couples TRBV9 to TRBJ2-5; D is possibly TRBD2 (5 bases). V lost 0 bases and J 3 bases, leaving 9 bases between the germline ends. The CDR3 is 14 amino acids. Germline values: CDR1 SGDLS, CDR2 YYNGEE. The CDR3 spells CASSVGTLKETQYF. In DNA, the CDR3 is TGTGCCAGCAGCGTAGGGACTTTAAAAGAGACCCAGTACTTC.

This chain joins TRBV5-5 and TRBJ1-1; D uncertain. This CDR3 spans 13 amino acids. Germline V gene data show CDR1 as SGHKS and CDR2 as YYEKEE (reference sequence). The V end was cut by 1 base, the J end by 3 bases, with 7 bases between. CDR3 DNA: TGTGCCAGCAGCTTGTACGAGTACACTGAAGCTTTCTTT. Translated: CASSLYEYTEAFF. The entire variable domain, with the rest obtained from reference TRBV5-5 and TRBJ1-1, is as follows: DAGVTQSPTHLIKTRGQQVTLRCSPISGHKSVSWYQQVLGQGPQFIFQYYEKEERGRGNFPDRFSARQFPNYSSELNVNALLLGDSALYLCASSLYEYTEAFFGQGTRLTVV.

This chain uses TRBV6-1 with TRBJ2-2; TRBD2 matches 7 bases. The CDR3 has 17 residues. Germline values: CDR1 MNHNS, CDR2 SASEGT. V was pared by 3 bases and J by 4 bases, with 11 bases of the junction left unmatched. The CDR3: CASSERRPGGITGELFF. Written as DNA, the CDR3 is TGTGCCAGCAGTGAGCGCAGGCCCGGGGGGATCACCGGGGAGCTGTTTTTT.

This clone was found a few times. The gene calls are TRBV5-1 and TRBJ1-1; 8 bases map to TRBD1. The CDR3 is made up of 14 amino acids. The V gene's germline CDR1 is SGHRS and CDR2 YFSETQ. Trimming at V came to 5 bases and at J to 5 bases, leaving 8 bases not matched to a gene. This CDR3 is CASRLDRGGTEAFF. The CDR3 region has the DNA TGCGCCAGCAGGCTCGACAGGGGTGGAACTGAAGCTTTCTTT.

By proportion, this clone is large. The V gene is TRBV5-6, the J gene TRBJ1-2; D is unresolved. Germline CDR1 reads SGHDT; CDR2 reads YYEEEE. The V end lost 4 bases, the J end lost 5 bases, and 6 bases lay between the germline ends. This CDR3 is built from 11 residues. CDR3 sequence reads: CASSGDYGYTF. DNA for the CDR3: TGTGCCAGCAGCGGCGATTATGGCTACACCTTC.

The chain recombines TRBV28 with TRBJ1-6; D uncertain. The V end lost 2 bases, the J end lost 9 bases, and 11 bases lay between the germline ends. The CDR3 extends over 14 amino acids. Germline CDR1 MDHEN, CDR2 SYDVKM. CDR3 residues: CASSLRALVSPLHF. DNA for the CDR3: TGTGCCAGCAGTTTAAGGGCTCTAGTTTCACCCCTCCACTTT.

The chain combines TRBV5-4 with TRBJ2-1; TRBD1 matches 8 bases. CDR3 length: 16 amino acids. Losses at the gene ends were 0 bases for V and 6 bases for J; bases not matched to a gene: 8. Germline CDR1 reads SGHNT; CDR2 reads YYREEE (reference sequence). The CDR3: CASSLAPGQATNEQFF. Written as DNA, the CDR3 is TGTGCCAGCAGCTTGGCCCCGGGACAGGCTACCAATGAGCAGTTCTTC.

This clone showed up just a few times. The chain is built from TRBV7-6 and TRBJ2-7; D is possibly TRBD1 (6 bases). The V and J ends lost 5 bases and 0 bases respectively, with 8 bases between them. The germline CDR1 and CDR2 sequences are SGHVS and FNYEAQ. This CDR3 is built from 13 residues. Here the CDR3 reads CASSPGVSYEQYF. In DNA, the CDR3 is TGTGCCAGCAGCCCAGGGGTCTCCTACGAGCAGTACTTC.

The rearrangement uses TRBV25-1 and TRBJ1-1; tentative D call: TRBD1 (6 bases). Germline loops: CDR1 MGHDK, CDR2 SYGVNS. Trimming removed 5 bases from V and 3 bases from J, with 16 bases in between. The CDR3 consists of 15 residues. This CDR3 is CASSPTGALHTEAFF. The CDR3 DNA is TGTGCCAGCAGTCCGACAGGAGCTCTACACACTGAAGCTTTCTTT.

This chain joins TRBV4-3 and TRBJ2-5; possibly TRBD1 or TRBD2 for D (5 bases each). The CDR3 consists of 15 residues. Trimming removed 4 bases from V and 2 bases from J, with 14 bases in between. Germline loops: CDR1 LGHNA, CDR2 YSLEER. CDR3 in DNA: TGCGCCAGCAGCCTCGGGACGCTAGGTCAAGAGACCCAGTACTTC. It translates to CASSLGTLGQETQYF.

The chain's CDR3 is CASSLAGSVTDTQYF. The CDR3 bases are TGTGCCAGCAGCTTAGCTGGGTCAGTCACAGATACGCAGTATTTT. This chain links TRBV7-2 with TRBJ2-3; no definite D call. The CDR3 spans 15 residues. Germline assignment: CDR1 SGHTA and CDR2 FQGNSA. Trimming shortened V by 0 bases and J by 2 bases, and 9 bases separated the two germline ends.

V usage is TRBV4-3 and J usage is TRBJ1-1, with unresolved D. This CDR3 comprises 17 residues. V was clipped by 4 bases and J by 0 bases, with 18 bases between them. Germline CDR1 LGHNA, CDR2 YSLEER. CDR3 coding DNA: TGCGCCAGCAGCCCGAGAGGGAACACAGCCATGAACACTGAAGCTTTCTTT. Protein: CASSPRGNTAMNTEAFF.

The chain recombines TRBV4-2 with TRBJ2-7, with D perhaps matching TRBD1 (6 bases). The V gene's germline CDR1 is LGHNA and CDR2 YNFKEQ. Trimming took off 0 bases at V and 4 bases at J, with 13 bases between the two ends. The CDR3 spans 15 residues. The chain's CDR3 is CASSQDWTVLYEQYF. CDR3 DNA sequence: TGTGCCAGCAGCCAAGACTGGACAGTACTATACGAGCAGTACTTC.